This TCR beta chain was sequenced in a study of T cell responses to AZD1222 COVID-19 vaccine. Clones were sequenced by immunoSEQ multiplex PCR, and TCRdb holds only the in-frame ones, with some missing. The repertoire has about 100,000 clones, roughly 85% of them found once; the top ten carry approximately 4.8%. It was second doses at about 4 or about 12 weeks that were pooled. Germline CDR1 is SQVTM and CDR2 is ANQGSEA. V was pared by 4 bases and J by 2 bases, with 6 bases of the junction left unmatched. The CDR3 runs 14 residues. The clonotype was recovered from an adult who received the AZD1222 COVID-19 vaccine. The V call is TRBV29-1, the J call TRBJ1-1, with 8 nucleotides matching TRBD1. Sequencing used peripheral blood, obtained 28 days after the second AZD1222 dose. CDR3 protein: CSVARTGTNTEAFF. The CDR3 coding sequence is TGCAGCGTTGCCCGGACAGGGACAAACACTGAAGCTTTCTTT.